This passage covers 6 T cell receptor beta chains from one sample sequenced in a study of spatial heterogeneity in lung cancer. These receptors are not linked to any known antigen. The time point here: sample taken at primary tumor resection. Regarding the study as a whole: Tumor mutation counts were tracked by expanded intratumoral alpha and beta TCR counts.

TCRdb analysed the 5' RACE reads with MiXCR anew, one entry per CDR3 protein. The table lists about 11,000 distinct CDR3 sequences, about 5.2% of them singletons. Material: lung tumor tissue, obtained at surgery. All receptors come from a male donor with early-stage non-small cell lung cancer.

This clonotype is medium-sized (0.01 to 0.1%) in the sample. The CDR3 protein is CSASSQGVSPTNQPQHF. CDR3 nucleotide sequence: TGCAGTGCTAGCTCACAGGGGGTATCCCCTACCAATCAGCCCCAGCATTTT. The J gene is TRBJ1-5, the V gene TRBV20-1, with 8 bases aligning to TRBD1. The CDR3 extends over 17 amino acids. V dropped 3 bases and J dropped 3; count of bases not matched to a gene: 13. The germline gives CDR1 DFQATT, CDR2 SNEGSKA (reference sequence).

By share of the sample, this clonotype is medium-sized. J is TRBJ2-3 and V is TRBV11-3; TRBD2 is a possible D gene (6 bases). This CDR3 comprises 16 residues. The V gene lost 2 bases and the J gene lost 0 bases, with 12 bases spanning the gap. Germline V gives CDR1 SGHNT, CDR2 YENEEA. CDR3: CASSLRRGSSTDTQYF. In DNA, the CDR3 is TGTGCCAGCAGCTTAAGGAGGGGCAGTAGCACAGATACGCAGTATTTT.

By share, this clonotype ranks as medium-sized. The chain couples TRBV20-1 to TRBJ2-1; TRBD2 agrees at 7 bases. The CDR3 sequence is 12 residues long. Germline V CDR1 and CDR2: DFQATT, SNEGSKA (reference sequence). The CDR3 DNA reads as TGCAGAGTTAGCGGGTCCTACAATGAGCAGTTCTTC. Its translation: CRVSGSYNEQFF.

The chain combines TRBV29-1 with TRBJ1-5; D might be TRBD1 (6 bases). Germline lookup yields CDR1 SQVTM and CDR2 ANQGSEA. This CDR3 contains 14 residues. The V end lost 8 bases, the J end lost 4 bases, and 18 bases lay between the germline ends. CDR3 residues: CSPLLDQGNQPQHF. CDR3 DNA sequence: TGCAGCCCCCTCCTTGACCAGGGGAATCAGCCCCAGCATTTT.

This clonotype showed up many times. J is TRBJ1-1 and V is TRBV4-3; the D is unclear. The CDR3 spans 13 residues. V was cut by 0 bases and J by 5 bases, with 7 bases left in between. Per the germline V gene, CDR1 is LGHNA and CDR2 is YSLEER. CDR3: CASSQDRKTEAFF. Written as DNA, the CDR3 is TGCGCCAGCAGCCAAGATCGGAAAACTGAAGCTTTCTTT.

This clonotype was seen ten or more times. V and J are TRBV12-3 or TRBV12-4 and TRBJ1-1, with TRBD1 identical over 7 bases. The CDR3 is 14 amino acids. J lost 11 bases, V lost 5 bases, and 14 bases had no gene match. The CDR3 region is CASSPRTGVMNAFF. In DNA form, the CDR3 reads TGTGCCAGCAGTCCGCGCACAGGGGTGATGAATGCTTTCTTT.